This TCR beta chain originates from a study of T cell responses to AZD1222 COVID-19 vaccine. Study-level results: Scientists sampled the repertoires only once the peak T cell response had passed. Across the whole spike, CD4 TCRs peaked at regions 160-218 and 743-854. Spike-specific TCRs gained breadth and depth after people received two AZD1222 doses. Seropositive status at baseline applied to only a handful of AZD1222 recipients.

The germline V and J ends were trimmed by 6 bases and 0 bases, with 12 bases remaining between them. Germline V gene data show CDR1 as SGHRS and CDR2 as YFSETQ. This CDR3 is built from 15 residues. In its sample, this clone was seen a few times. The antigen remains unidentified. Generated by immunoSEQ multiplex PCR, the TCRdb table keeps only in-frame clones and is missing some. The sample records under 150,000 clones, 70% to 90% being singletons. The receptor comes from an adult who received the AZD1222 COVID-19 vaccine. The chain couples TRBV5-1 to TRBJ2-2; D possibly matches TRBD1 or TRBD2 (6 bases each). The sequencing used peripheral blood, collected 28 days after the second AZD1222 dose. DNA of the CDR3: TGCGCCAGCAACCTAGGGGGGTCGAACACCGGGGAGCTGTTTTTT. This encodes CASNLGGSNTGELFF.